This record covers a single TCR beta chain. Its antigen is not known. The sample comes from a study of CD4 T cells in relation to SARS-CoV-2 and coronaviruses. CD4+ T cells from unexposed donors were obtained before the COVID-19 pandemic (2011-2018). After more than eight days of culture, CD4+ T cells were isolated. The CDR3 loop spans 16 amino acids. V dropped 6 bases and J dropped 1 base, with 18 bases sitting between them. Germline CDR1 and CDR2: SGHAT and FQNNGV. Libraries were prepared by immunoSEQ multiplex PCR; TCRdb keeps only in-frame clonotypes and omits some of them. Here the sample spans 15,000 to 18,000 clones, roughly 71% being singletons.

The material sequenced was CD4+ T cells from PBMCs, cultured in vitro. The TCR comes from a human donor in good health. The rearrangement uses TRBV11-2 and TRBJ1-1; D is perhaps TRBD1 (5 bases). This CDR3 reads CASSQFLGGGNTEAFF. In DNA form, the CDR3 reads TGTGCCAGCAGTCAATTTCTCGGGGGTGGGAACACTGAAGCTTTCTTT.